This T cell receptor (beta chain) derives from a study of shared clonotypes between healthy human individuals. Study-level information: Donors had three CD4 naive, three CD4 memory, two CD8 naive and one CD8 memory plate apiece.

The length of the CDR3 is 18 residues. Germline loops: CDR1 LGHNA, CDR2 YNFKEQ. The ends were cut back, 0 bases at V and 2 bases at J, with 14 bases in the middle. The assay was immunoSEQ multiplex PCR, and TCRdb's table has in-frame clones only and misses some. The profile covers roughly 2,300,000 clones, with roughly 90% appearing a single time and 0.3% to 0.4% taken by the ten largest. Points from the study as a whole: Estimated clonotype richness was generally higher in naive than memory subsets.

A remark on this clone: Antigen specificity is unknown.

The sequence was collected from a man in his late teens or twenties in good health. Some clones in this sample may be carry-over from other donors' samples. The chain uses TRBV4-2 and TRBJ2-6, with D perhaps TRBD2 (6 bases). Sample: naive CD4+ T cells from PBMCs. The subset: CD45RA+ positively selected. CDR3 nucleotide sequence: TGTGCCAGCAGCCAAGATCTTTCGGGGGAGGCTGGGGCCAACGTCCTGACTTTC. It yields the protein CASSQDLSGEAGANVLTF.